This entry describes one T cell receptor (beta chain). The antigen is not known. PCR involved 60 Vbeta and 13 Jbeta primers. Data came from immunoSEQ multiplex PCR; TCRdb stores just in-frame clones and leaves some out. The listing records fewer than 100,000 clones. This sample was included in a study of cytomegalovirus exposure and HLA in healthy donors. CDR1 and CDR2 (germline): LNHDA, SQIVND (reference sequence). The CDR3 extends over 13 amino acids. The V gene lost 7 bases and the J gene lost 4 bases, with 10 bases spanning the gap. The study, taken as a whole, reports: Overall, approximately 180 TCR beta chains were annotated as cytomegalovirus-associated. HLA restriction was apparent for most CMV-associated TCR beta chains in a later analysis. What was likely a sequencing artifact was a cluster of highly shared sequence variants. In a later analysis, DRB1 alleles had the most associated TCRs; HLA-C alleles the fewest.

The TCR sequence derives from a man aged 18 to 30 in good health and CMV-seropositive. Sample: PBMCs. V gene TRBV19 combines with J gene TRBJ2-2, with TRBD1 as a possible D gene (6 bases). The CDR3 nucleotides read TGTGCCAGTACCCGGACAGCCACCGGGGAGCTGTTTTTT. Translation gives CASTRTATGELFF.